Following are 3 T cell receptor beta chains from one sample sequenced in a study of blood T cells in healthy people across ages. PCR was performed a second time for 7 to 11 cycles using a sample-barcoded 5' primer and a J-beta primer mix. A single record per CDR3 protein comes from TCRdb applying MiXCR to the 5' RACE reads. The repertoire includes fewer than 950,000 distinct CDR3 sequences, around 34% of them detected once, and over 10% sits in the top ten. Specimen: blood. These receptors came from a man younger than 35 in good health.

The rearrangement links TRBV20-1 to TRBJ1-3, with TRBD1 identical over 8 bases. CDR1 is DFQATT and CDR2 is SNEGSKA in the germline V gene (reference sequence). V was clipped by 0 bases and J by 4 bases; unmatched bases: 5. CDR3 size: 15 residues. CDR3 protein: CSARDQDRAGNTIYF. The CDR3 nucleotides are TGCAGTGCTAGAGACCAGGACAGGGCCGGAAACACCATATATTTT.

Worth noting for this clonotype: At one of its ends the junction is not consistent with the germline gene, which may arise from a read error. The rearrangement links TRBV7-8 to TRBJ2-2; D perhaps matches TRBD2 (5 bases). The CDR3 length is 15 residues. Germline V lookup: CDR1 SGHVS, CDR2 FQNEAQ. CDR3 protein: CASSLMIGNTGELVF. The CDR3 DNA is TGTGCCAGCAGCTTAATGATAGGAAACACCGGGGAGCTGGTTTTT.

The V gene is TRBV12-3 or TRBV12-4, the J gene TRBJ2-3; 9 bases are a match to TRBD2. The CDR3 runs to 12 residues. Trimming removed 2 bases from V and 11 bases from J; junction bases left unmatched: 2. This CDR3 reads CASSLSGGKQYF. The CDR3 nucleotides read TGTGCCAGCAGTTTAAGCGGGGGGAAGCAGTATTTT.